Measured by frequency, the clone carrying this T cell receptor (beta chain) is medium-sized. Its cognate antigen is unknown. Germline V gene lookup returns CDR1 SQVTM and CDR2 ANQGSEA. The CDR3 covers 14 residues. These data originate in a study of CXCR3-negative and CXCR3-positive naive CD8 T cells. Every CD8+ subset sample held more than 250,000 flow-sorted cells, done in triplicate. Those CD8+ T cells considered naive were CD45RO-CCR7+CD27+CD95-. Libraries were UMI-labeled 5' RACE TRB cDNA. TCRdb reprocessed the 5' RACE reads and reports one entry per CDR3 protein, with no DNA. The listing contains about 6,000 distinct CDR3 sequences. Findings and caveats of the study: TRB CDR3s of CXCR3-positive naive cells were more hydrophobic than those of CXCR3-negative naive cells.

The sample consisted of naive CXCR3+ CD8+ T cells from blood. Stated subset: CD45RO-CCR7+CD27+CD95- naive CD8+ T cells expressing CXCR3 (TNR3+). The chain recombines TRBV29-1 with TRBJ1-1. The sequence came from a human donor in good health. Some clones in this sample may be carry-over from other donors' samples. CDR3: CSVPHREGSTEAFF.